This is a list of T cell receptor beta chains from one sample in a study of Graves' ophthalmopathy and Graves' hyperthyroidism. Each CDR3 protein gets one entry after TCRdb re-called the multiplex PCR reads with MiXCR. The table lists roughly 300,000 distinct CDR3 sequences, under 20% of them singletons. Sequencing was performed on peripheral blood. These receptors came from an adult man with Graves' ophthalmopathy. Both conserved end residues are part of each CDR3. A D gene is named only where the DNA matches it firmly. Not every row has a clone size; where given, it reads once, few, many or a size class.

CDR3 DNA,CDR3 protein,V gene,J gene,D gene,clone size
TGTGCCAGCAGTTCTGACAGCCAAAGTTATAGCAATCAGCCCCAGCATTTT,CASSSDSQSYSNQPQHF,TRBV12-3/TRBV12-4,TRBJ1-5,.,many
TGTGCCAGCAGCTTAGGGCGCAGGGACGAGCAGTACTTC,CASSLGRRDEQYF,TRBV7-3,TRBJ2-7,.,many
TGTGCCTGGAGAAACTCCGGGGGGACTGAAGCTTTCTTT,CAWRNSGGTEAFF,TRBV30,TRBJ1-1,.,many
TGTGCCAGCAGCTTAGGTAGTCGGAGAGAGACCCAGTACTTC,CASSLGSRRETQYF,TRBV7-2,TRBJ2-5,.,many
TGTGCCAGCAGTCCTAGCGTAGGCACCGGGGAGCTGTTTTTT,CASSPSVGTGELFF,TRBV2,TRBJ2-2,.,many
TGTGCCAGCAGTTCCCCCTGGAGCGGTACCTACGAGCAGTACTTC,CASSSPWSGTYEQYF,TRBV27,TRBJ2-7,.,.
TGTGCCAGCAGCTCCCCGGGACCGACCTTCTACGAGCAGTACTTC,CASSSPGPTFYEQYF,TRBV7-8,TRBJ2-7,.,many
TGCAGCGTTATACGTTGGGACGGCAACACTGAAGCTTTCTTT,CSVIRWDGNTEAFF,TRBV29-1,TRBJ1-1,.,many
TGTGCCTGGAGTGTACGACCGACGGAGCAGTACTTC,CAWSVRPTEQYF,TRBV30,TRBJ2-7,.,many
TGCAGTGCTACGCTCGGACGAGTCCGGACTGAAGCTTTCTTT,CSATLGRVRTEAFF,TRBV20-1,TRBJ1-1,.,many
TGTGCCTGGAGTCTCTGGGAGAATTCCTACAATGAGCAGTTCTTC,CAWSLWENSYNEQFF,TRBV30,TRBJ2-1,.,few
TGTGCCAGCAGTCTGATTGGACAGGGGCCGCACGAGCAGTACTTC,CASSLIGQGPHEQYF,TRBV6-5,TRBJ2-7,TRBD1,many
TGTGCCAGCAGTGACCCGGGAGATCAGCCCCAGCATTTT,CASSDPGDQPQHF,TRBV6-4,TRBJ1-5,.,many
TGCAGTGCCCTCCGGGACAGGGCCAAAGAGACCCAGTACTTC,CSALRDRAKETQYF,TRBV20-1,TRBJ2-5,TRBD1,many
TGCAGTGCCCCCGTAAGCTCCTATAATTCACCCCTCCACTTT,CSAPVSSYNSPLHF,TRBV20-1,TRBJ1-6,.,many
TGCAGTGCCAGGGGGACTGGGGCGACTTACCGTGGCTACACCTTC,CSARGTGATYRGYTF,TRBV20-1,TRBJ1-2,TRBD1,many
TGTGCCAGCAGTTTGACTAGCGGAGATACTGAGACCCAGTACTTC,CASSLTSGDTETQYF,TRBV28,TRBJ2-5,TRBD2,many
TGCAGTGCTAGAGGTGGGGCCAACGTCCTGACTTTC,CSARGGANVLTF,TRBV20-1,TRBJ2-6,.,many
TGCAGTGAAGTCGGAGAAGGACAGGGAGTCAATCAGCCCCAGCATTTT,CSEVGEGQGVNQPQHF,TRBV20-1,TRBJ1-5,TRBD1,.
TGTGCCAGCAGCACGAGAATAGCGGGAGGAATAACCTACGAGCAGTACTTC,CASSTRIAGGITYEQYF,TRBV11-2,TRBJ2-7,TRBD2,many
TGTGCCAGCAGTTTCACGGGGGGCGAAGCTTTCTTT,CASSFTGGEAFF,TRBV28,TRBJ1-1,.,.
TGTGCCAGCAGGGACAGGGCCAGAAACACCATATATTTT,CASRDRARNTIYF,TRBV2,TRBJ1-3,TRBD1,many
TGTGCCAGCACCCCGCCGGGGGATTCTCGAAACACCATATATTTT,CASTPPGDSRNTIYF,TRBV12-3/TRBV12-4,TRBJ1-3,.,.
TGTGCCAGCAGCCAATCCCGCCTGGGTCGGAACTACGAGCAGTACTTC,CASSQSRLGRNYEQYF,TRBV3-1,TRBJ2-7,.,many
TGTGCCAGCAGTGCTGAAGCGTTCCAAGAGACCCAGTACTTC,CASSAEAFQETQYF,TRBV6-2/TRBV6-3,TRBJ2-5,.,many
TGTGCCAGCAGCCCGTGGGGGGAACGCGAGCAGTACTTC,CASSPWGEREQYF,TRBV5-5,TRBJ2-7,.,many
TGTGCCAGCAGGCGGGGCCTCCAAGAGACCCAGTACTTC,CASRRGLQETQYF,TRBV6-1,TRBJ2-5,.,many
TGTGCCAGCAGCTTCCTATTCCAAGAGACCCAGTACTTC,CASSFLFQETQYF,TRBV28,TRBJ2-5,.,many
TGTGCCAGCAGCTTATTTGTCGGACAGGCCTACGAGCAGTACTTC,CASSLFVGQAYEQYF,TRBV7-2,TRBJ2-7,TRBD1,few
TGCAGCGCCCAACAAAACATTCAGTACTTC,CSAQQNIQYF,TRBV29-1,TRBJ2-4,.,many
TGTGCCATCAGAATTGAGGAGAACACTGAAGCTTTCTTT,CAIRIEENTEAFF,TRBV10-3,TRBJ1-1,.,many
TGCAGTGCTAGCGCGGGACAGGGCTACCAAGAGACCCAGTACTTC,CSASAGQGYQETQYF,TRBV20-1,TRBJ2-5,TRBD1,.
TGTGCCAGCATCGGGACAGCCACGACTAACTATGGCTACACCTTC,CASIGTATTNYGYTF,TRBV30,TRBJ1-2,TRBD1,many
TGTGCCAGCAGCCAAAGGGCGGGCGGGGAGAGTGGAACCCAGTACTTC,CASSQRAGGESGTQYF,TRBV4-2,TRBJ2-5,.,many
TGTGCCAGCAGCCAAGGTCTCGTAGGATTCGGTTACGAGCAGTACTTC,CASSQGLVGFGYEQYF,TRBV14,TRBJ2-7,.,many
TGTGCCAGCAGCTCGGGACGGAACGAACCCTGGCCCCAGCATTTT,CASSSGRNEPWPQHF,TRBV12-3/TRBV12-4,TRBJ1-5,.,few
TGTGCCAGCAGTGTCGGGACAGGGCTCTACGAGCAGTACTTC,CASSVGTGLYEQYF,TRBV6-1,TRBJ2-7,TRBD1,many
TGTGCCAGCAGAGGAGCAGGGACAGGCCAAGAGACCCAGTACTTC,CASRGAGTGQETQYF,TRBV28,TRBJ2-5,TRBD1,.
TGTGCCTGGAGTGTACGGCAGGTTGGTGAAAGCTACACCTTC,CAWSVRQVGESYTF,TRBV30,TRBJ1-2,.,many
TGCAGCGTTGAAGATCTAACAGTCCAAGAGACCCAGTACTTC,CSVEDLTVQETQYF,TRBV29-1,TRBJ2-5,.,.
TGCGCCAGCAGCCAAGGGATAGCAGGATCCTACGAGCAGTACTTC,CASSQGIAGSYEQYF,TRBV4-1,TRBJ2-7,.,many
TGTGCCAGCAGCAAAACTACACCTGGGGCCAACGTCCTGACTTTC,CASSKTTPGANVLTF,TRBV28,TRBJ2-6,.,many
TGTGCCAGCAGTGAAGCGCGACTAGCGGGAGGGCCTGGGGCCAACGTCCTGACTTTC,CASSEARLAGGPGANVLTF,TRBV6-1,TRBJ2-6,TRBD2,many